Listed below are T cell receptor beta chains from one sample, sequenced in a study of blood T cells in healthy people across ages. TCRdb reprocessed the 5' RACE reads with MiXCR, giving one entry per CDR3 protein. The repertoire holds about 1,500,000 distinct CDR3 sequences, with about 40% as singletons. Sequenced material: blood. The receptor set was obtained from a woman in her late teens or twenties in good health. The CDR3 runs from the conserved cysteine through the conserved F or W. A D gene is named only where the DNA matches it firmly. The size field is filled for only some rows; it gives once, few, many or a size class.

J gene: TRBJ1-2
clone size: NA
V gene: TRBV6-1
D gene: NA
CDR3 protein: CASSEAKGNGYTF
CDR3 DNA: TGTGCCAGCAGTGAAGCAAAGGGGAACGGCTACACCTTC

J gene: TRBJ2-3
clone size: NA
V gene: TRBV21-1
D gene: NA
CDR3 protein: CASITGGQGVRTDTQYF
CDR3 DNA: TGTGCCAGCATCACAGGGGGACAGGGGGTTCGCACAGATACGCAGTATTTT

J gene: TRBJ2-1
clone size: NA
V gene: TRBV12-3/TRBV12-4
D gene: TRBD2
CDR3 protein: CASSTNLAGTHNEQFF
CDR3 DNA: TGTGCCAGCAGCACCAACTTAGCGGGGACCCACAATGAGCAGTTCTTC

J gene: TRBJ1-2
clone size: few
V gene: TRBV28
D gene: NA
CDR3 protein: CASGGENYGYTF
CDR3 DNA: TGTGCCAGCGGGGGGGAGAACTATGGCTACACCTTC

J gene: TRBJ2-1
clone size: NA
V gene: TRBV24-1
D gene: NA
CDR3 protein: CATSDPGTSQFF
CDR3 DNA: TGTGCCACCAGTGACCCCGGGACTTCACAGTTCTTC

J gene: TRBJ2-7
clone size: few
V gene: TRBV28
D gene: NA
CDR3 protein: CASSLSGYSYEQYF
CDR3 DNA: TGTGCCAGCAGTTTAAGCGGGTACTCCTACGAGCAGTACTTC

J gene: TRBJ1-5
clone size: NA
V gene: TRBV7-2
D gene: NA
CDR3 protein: CASSLRLSSNQPQHF
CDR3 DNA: TGTGCCAGCAGCTTACGGTTATCGAGCAATCAGCCCCAGCATTTT

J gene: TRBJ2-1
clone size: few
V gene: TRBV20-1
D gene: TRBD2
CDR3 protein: CSARPSSGGANEQFF
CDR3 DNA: TGCAGTGCTAGGCCCTCTAGCGGGGGGGCGAATGAGCAGTTCTTC

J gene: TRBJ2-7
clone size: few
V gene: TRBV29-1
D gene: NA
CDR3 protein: CSVRTGVGYEQYF
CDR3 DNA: TGCAGCGTCCGAACGGGGGTCGGGTACGAGCAGTACTTC

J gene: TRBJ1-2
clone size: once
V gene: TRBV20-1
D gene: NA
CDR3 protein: CSATLGDSYGYTF
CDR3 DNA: TGCAGTGCTACCCTCGGGGACTCGTATGGCTACACCTTC

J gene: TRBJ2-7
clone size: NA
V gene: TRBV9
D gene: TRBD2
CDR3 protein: CASSILAEPYEQYF
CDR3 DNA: TGTGCCAGCAGCATTCTAGCGGAACCCTACGAGCAGTACTTC

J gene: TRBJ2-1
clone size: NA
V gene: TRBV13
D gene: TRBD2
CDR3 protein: CASSLGAAGAQGETQFF
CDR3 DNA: TGTGCCAGCAGCTTAGGTGCAGCGGGGGCCCAAGGAGAGACCCAGTTCTTC

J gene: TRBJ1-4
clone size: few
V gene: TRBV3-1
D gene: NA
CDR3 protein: CASRPDSTNEKLFF
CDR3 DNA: TGTGCCAGCAGACCGGACTCAACTAATGAAAAACTGTTTTTT

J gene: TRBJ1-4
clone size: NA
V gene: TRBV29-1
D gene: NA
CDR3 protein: CSVDSGGWRGEKLFF
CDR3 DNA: TGCAGCGTTGATAGCGGGGGTTGGCGTGGGGAAAAACTGTTTTTT

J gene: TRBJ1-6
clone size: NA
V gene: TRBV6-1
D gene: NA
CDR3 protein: CASSEAGGYSYNSPLHF
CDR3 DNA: TGTGCCAGCAGTGAAGCCGGAGGGTACTCCTATAATTCACCCCTCCACTTT

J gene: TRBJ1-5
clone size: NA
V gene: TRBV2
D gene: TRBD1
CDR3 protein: CATHEGTGGGKPQHF
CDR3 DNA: TGTGCCACCCACGAAGGGACAGGGGGTGGTAAGCCCCAGCATTTT